One and the same sample provided the 8 T cell receptor beta chains below, sequenced in a study of shared clonotypes between healthy human individuals. Only in-frame clones appear in the TCRdb table, and some are missing; sequencing was by immunoSEQ multiplex PCR. The table records about 2 million clones, 95% of them present only once. The sample comprised naive CD4+ T cells sorted from blood. Documented subset: CD45RA+ positively selected. These receptors originate from a man in his late teens or twenties in good health.

The CDR3: CASSYGALNEKLFF. The CDR3 DNA follows: TGCGCCAGCAGCTATGGCGCCCTTAATGAAAAACTGTTTTTT. The V gene is TRBV5-1, the J gene TRBJ1-4, with D unclear. Germline V gene sequence: CDR1 SGHRS, CDR2 YFSETQ. The CDR3 loop spans 14 amino acids. The germline V and J ends were trimmed by 3 bases and 4 bases, with 10 bases remaining between them.

The CDR3 sequence: CASSSGGPNTEAFF. The DNA for the CDR3 is TGTGCCAGCAGTTCAGGGGGTCCGAACACTGAAGCTTTCTTT. The rearrangement joins TRBV7-9 to TRBJ1-1, with 7 bases fitting TRBD1. The V segment lost 6 bases and the J segment 1 base; nucleotides outside the gene matches: 5. Germline loops: CDR1 SEHNR, CDR2 FQNEAQ (reference sequence). The CDR3 runs 14 residues.

This chain connects TRBV12-5 to TRBJ1-1; 8 bases map to TRBD1. This CDR3 spans 16 amino acids. The trim removed 6 bases at V and 2 bases at J, leaving 11 bases unmatched. Germline-derived CDR1 and CDR2 are LGHNT and FRNRAP. This CDR3 reads CASGDTGQVPNTEAFF. The CDR3 DNA reads TGTGCTAGTGGCGATACGGGACAGGTGCCAAACACTGAAGCTTTCTTT. The variable domain in full, completed from reference TRBV12-5 and TRBJ1-1, reads DARVTQTPRHKVTEMGQEVTMRCQPILGHNTVFWYRQTMMQGLELLAYFRNRAPLDDSGMPKDRFSAEMPDATLATLKIQPSEPRDSAVYFCASGDTGQVPNTEAFFGQGTRLTVV.

Remarks on this clone: Other nucleotide sequences from this sample produce the same CDR3. The chain couples TRBV7-9 to TRBJ1-6, with 8 bases identical to TRBD1. Trimming at V came to 5 bases and at J to 10 bases, leaving 7 bases not matched to a gene. The CDR3 sequence is 14 residues long. Germline assignment: CDR1 SEHNR and CDR2 FQNEAQ (reference sequence). The CDR3 DNA follows: TGTGCCAGCAGCCCAGGACAGGGATCATCACCCCTCCACTTT. It encodes CASSPGQGSSPLHF.

The chain combines TRBV10-3 with TRBJ1-5, with a weak D call TRBD1 (6 bases). This CDR3 contains 16 residues. Germline V lookup: CDR1 ENHRY, CDR2 SYGVKD. V was trimmed by 3 bases and J by 7 bases, leaving 19 bases between them. The CDR3 protein is CAISEPQTGPSQPQHF. Here the CDR3 DNA reads TGTGCCATCAGTGAACCCCAGACAGGACCAAGCCAGCCCCAGCATTTT.

This chain links TRBV5-6 with TRBJ1-2, with TRBD1 as a possible D gene (5 bases). The V gene lost 4 bases and the J gene lost 3 bases, with 13 bases spanning the gap. The germline V gene encodes CDR1 SGHDT and CDR2 YYEEEE. CDR3 length: 14 residues. In nucleotides, the CDR3 is TGTGCCAGCAGCGGAGACAGAGGGTACTATGGCTACACCTTC. This translates into CASSGDRGYYGYTF.

The chain joins TRBV5-1 to TRBJ2-2, with 7 bases that match TRBD1. This CDR3 spans 13 amino acids. Germline V gives CDR1 SGHRS, CDR2 YFSETQ. The junction had 7 bases not matched to a gene; V was cut back by 7 bases and J by 7 bases. CDR3 amino acids: CASGQDTIGELFF. The CDR3 DNA reads TGCGCCAGCGGACAGGATACGATCGGGGAGCTGTTTTTT.

The V and J genes are TRBV6-4 and TRBJ1-6, with D uncertain. CDR1 MRHNA and CDR2 SNTAGT come from the germline V gene. Trimming shortened V by 2 bases and J by 0 bases, and 5 bases separated the two germline ends. The CDR3 totals 15 residues. The CDR3 protein is CASSDVFSYNSPLHF. DNA for the CDR3: TGTGCCAGCAGTGACGTGTTCTCCTATAATTCACCCCTCCACTTT.